These 6 T cell receptor beta chains were all obtained from the same sample, sequenced in a study of T cell changes during pregnancy in multiple sclerosis (dated 2019 in TCRdb). The library was made by the immunoSEQ multiplex PCR assay. TCRdb carries this immuneACCESS record with in-frame sequences only. Its versions omit some clonotypes, under half of them owing to an unresolved V gene in the studies checked, with the rest unexplained. Recorded for this sample are roughly 60,000 clones; about 91% of them occurred a single time. The ten largest clonotypes hold about 0.85% of the sample. The starting material was peripheral blood, obtained before pregnancy. These receptor sequences come from a female donor with multiple sclerosis, enrolled in a pregnancy study.

CDR3 sequence reads: CASSQDITRDTQYF. The CDR3, as DNA: TGCGCCAGCAGCCAAGATATTACGAGGGATACGCAGTATTTT. V is TRBV4-3 and J is TRBJ2-3, with no clear D. CDR3 length: 14 amino acids. Per the germline V gene, CDR1 is LGHNA and CDR2 is YSLEER. V lost 0 bases and J lost 6, with 10 bases in between.

The chain uses TRBV7-9 and TRBJ2-5; 10 bases fit TRBD2. Germline assignment: CDR1 SEHNR and CDR2 FQNEAQ (reference sequence). This CDR3 comprises 16 residues. Germline trimming cut 2 bases from V and 5 bases from J; bases unmatched to any gene: 8. Written as DNA, the CDR3 is TGTGCCAGCAGCTTATTAAGCGGGGGGGCCTGGGAGACCCAGTACTTC. Amino acid sequence: CASSLLSGGAWETQYF. Together with reference TRBV7-9 and TRBJ2-5, the CDR3 gives the full variable domain: DTGVSQNPRHKITKRGQNVTFRCDPISEHNRLYWYRQTLGQGPEFLTYFQNEAQLEKSRLLSDRFSAERPKGSFSTLEIQRTEQGDSAMYLCASSLLSGGAWETQYFGPGTRLLVL.

The chain uses TRBV18 and TRBJ2-7; D remains unclear. Trimming left V 3 bases short and J 0 bases short, with 9 bases between. CDR1 is KGHSH and CDR2 is LQKENI in the germline V gene. CDR3 length: 14 residues. The CDR3 loop reads CASSPSVRSYEQYF. The CDR3 DNA reads TGTGCCAGCTCACCCTCAGTCCGCTCCTACGAGCAGTACTTC.

This chain links TRBV5-1 with TRBJ2-7; 9 nucleotides agree with TRBD1. The CDR3 totals 15 residues. J was trimmed by 5 bases and V by 5 bases; bases with no gene match: 11. In germline, CDR1 is SGHRS, CDR2 YFSETQ. The CDR3 loop is CASRTRTGQGNEQYF. For the CDR3, the DNA is TGCGCCAGCAGAACACGTACGGGACAGGGAAACGAGCAGTACTTC.

V usage is TRBV10-3 and J usage is TRBJ2-7; TRBD1 matches at 10 bases. CDR1 ENHRY and CDR2 SYGVKD come from the germline V gene. The CDR3 length is 14 residues. V lost 4 bases to trimming and J lost 2 bases; unmatched junction nucleotides: 2. DNA for the CDR3: TGTGCCATCAGTGGGGGGACAGGGGCCTACGAGCAGTACTTC. Translation gives CAISGGTGAYEQYF.

The chain uses TRBV15 and TRBJ1-1; 7 bases are shared with TRBD1. CDR3 size: 15 residues. CDR1 LNHNV and CDR2 YYDKDF come from the germline V gene (reference sequence). With 5 bases clipped from V and 6 bases from J, the junction kept 12 bases outside the gene matches. The CDR3 DNA reads TGTGCCACCAGCTGGGCCGGGACAGCGGGCGCTGAAGCTTTCTTT. It is translated as CATSWAGTAGAEAFF.